Listed below are T cell receptor beta chains from one sample, sequenced in a study of shared clonotypes between healthy human individuals. Profiled with immunoSEQ multiplex PCR; TCRdb holds only in-frame clones, not every one. The profile shows around 980,000 clones, 70% to 80% of them singletons. The sample comprised memory CD4+ T cells from PBMCs. These TCRs come from a man younger than 35 in good health. Some clones in this sample may be carry-over from other donors' samples. The CDR3 runs from the conserved cysteine through the conserved F or W. The D gene is left open where the match is weak.

TRBV27 TRBD1 CASSYFGTGDTEAFF
TRBV6-6 NA CASSYAGHSYEQYF
TRBV6-5 NA CASNTPGGTEAFF
TRBV29-1 NA CSQHRGTEAFF
TRBV9 NA CASSTRQLAYGYTF
TRBV7-2 TRBD1 CASSPWGGTGAYEQYF
TRBV28 TRBD1 CASSLLNRGNGYTF
TRBV4-2 TRBD2 CASSQEGGRAYNEQFF
TRBV18 NA CASSPMIDTQYF
TRBV10-3 NA CAISAIVFPWGTYEQYF
TRBV19 NA CASSAYRRSSYEQYF
TRBV13 NA CASSLGGLPTDTQYF
TRBV9 TRBD1 CASSVGRQGAGGGTQYF
TRBV7-8 TRBD1 CASSTRQGDNYGYTF
TRBV7-3 NA CASSLIRDETYSGANVLTF
TRBV4-1 NA CASSLGRVNTEAFF
TRBV28 NA CASSLRGGTGELFF
TRBV7-6 TRBD2 CASSPGLAGPLTDTQYF
TRBV7-8 NA CASRNGTYNEQFF
TRBV11-2 NA CASSLARGILSYNEQFF
TRBV27 NA CASRPPGRTYEQYF
TRBV9 TRBD2 CASSVVRTSGSAGELFF
TRBV30 NA CAWSYRRRTDTQYF
TRBV5-1 TRBD1 CASSADREGEKLFF
TRBV9 NA CASSVRGTNGGNTIYF
TRBV7-9 NA CASSLGRYGYTF
TRBV2 NA CASNRGNQPQHF
TRBV27 TRBD2 CASSLGASGRIGEGELFF
TRBV30 NA CAWSPTYEDGYTF
TRBV27 NA CASSSLAVDYGYTF
TRBV7-2 NA CASSFTGSSNQPQHF
TRBV9 TRBD2 CASSAGLVRDEQYF
TRBV7-9 NA CASSLNGQSNEKLFF
TRBV6-1 NA CASSETNNMNTEAFF
TRBV30 NA CAWSGQRDGAFF
TRBV2 TRBD1 CASSEMDRGSYEQYF
TRBV6-1 NA CASSWGQGVEAFF
TRBV25-1 TRBD2 CASSGNSGSGYEQYF
TRBV6-6 TRBD1 CASSFPGQGISLEQYF
TRBV30 NA CAWMRGWNTEAFF
TRBV7-3 TRBD2 CASSPEPLAGAEQYF
TRBV30 NA CAWNLFGRARVGANVLTF
TRBV4-3 NA CASSQVGGANVLTF
TRBV5-1 TRBD1 CASSRRDRGPYEQYF
TRBV7-3 NA CASSLGSAGGTYEQYF
TRBV11-1 NA CASSLEYAPDTQYF
TRBV5-1 NA CASSYSSGVTEAFF
TRBV4-1 NA CASSRGSQGGKAGELFF
TRBV4-3 TRBD2 CASSPGLAVSYNEQFF
TRBV2 TRBD1 CASSSQGVSNQPQHF
TRBV15 TRBD1 CATSRAGQAHQPQHF
TRBV6-1 NA CASRIAGTEAFF
TRBV7-2 NA CASSTKPPGGGGNTGELFF
TRBV6-5 NA CASSYQDRSDTQYF
TRBV29-1 TRBD1 CSVGTGGETQYF
TRBV2 NA CASSEWGETQYF
TRBV5-5 NA CASSLSPNTEAFF
TRBV5-6 TRBD1 CASSFRDREAEAFF
TRBV11-2 NA CASSLGRGWNTEAFF
TRBV28 NA CASRLSGPEAFF